In this sample, the clone carrying this TCR beta chain turned up many times. The data are from a study of T-cell reconstitution after alpha-beta-depleted transplantation in children. V lost 11 bases and J 8 bases, leaving 12 bases between the germline ends. The CDR3 is made up of 10 amino acids. Germline values: CDR1 ENHRY, CDR2 SYGVKD. A TCRbeta library incorporating unique molecular identifiers was prepared. TCRdb re-analysed the PCR reads in MiXCR, keeping a single row per CDR3 protein. Of roughly 590,000 distinct CDR3 sequences in the sample, roughly 17% were seen once. Sequences were derived from PBMCs from the stem cell graft donor, sampled from the stem cell graft. The chain is built from TRBV10-3 and TRBJ1-2; D is undetermined. The receptor's source is a human donor who donated a stem cell graft to a child with acute myeloid leukemia. For the CDR3, the DNA is TGTGCCTCAGGCCTACCCGGCTACACCTTC. This translates into CASGLPGYTF.